Each of the 18 T cell receptor beta chains below was sequenced from the same sample in a study of blood T cell repertoires in COVID-19. The table came from immunoSEQ multiplex PCR; TCRdb's copy has only in-frame clones and leaves some out. The repertoire includes some 270,000 clones, 84% of them detected once, and 3.4% sits in the top ten. The sample taken for sequencing was PBMCs or T cells enriched from blood (not recorded which). All receptors derive from a man in his fifties or sixties who had recovered from COVID-19.

This clone turned up a few times. The chain uses TRBV29-1 and TRBJ1-5; D might be TRBD1 (5 bases). Germline V lookup: CDR1 SQVTM, CDR2 ANQGSEA. This CDR3 spans 12 amino acids. The V and J ends lost 4 bases and 2 bases respectively, with 6 bases between them. CDR3 loop: CSVGGGNQPQHF. The CDR3 DNA sequence: TGCAGCGTTGGGGGGGGCAATCAGCCCCAGCATTTT.

Comment on this clone: The junction shows a germline mismatch at one end, possibly a read error. This rearrangement joins TRBV6-5 to TRBJ1-2, with 9 bases aligning to TRBD1. The CDR3 has 15 amino acids. Germline V gene lookup returns CDR1 MNHEY and CDR2 SVGAGI. The CDR3, as DNA: TGTGCCAGCAGTTACACACGGGACAGGGCCGTCCCTTTTGCCTTC. The encoded protein is CASSYTRDRAVPFAF.

Only a few counts were recorded for this clone. This chain links TRBV19 with TRBJ1-2, with D possibly TRBD1 on 5 matching bases. In germline, CDR1 is LNHDA, CDR2 SQIVND (reference sequence). Trimming shortened V by 3 bases and J by 8 bases, and 16 bases separated the two germline ends. This CDR3 spans 14 amino acids. CDR3 DNA: TGTGCCAGTAGTATGGTTGCAGGGAAAGCGGGCTACACCTTC. Translating gives CASSMVAGKAGYTF.

The CDR3 region is CASSLLALAGGRNEQFF. The CDR3 DNA follows: TGTGCCAGCAGCCTACTAGCCTTAGCGGGAGGGCGCAATGAGCAGTTCTTC. This chain joins TRBV11-2 and TRBJ2-1; 11 nucleotides align to TRBD2. Germline V gives CDR1 SGHAT, CDR2 FQNNGV. This CDR3 contains 17 residues. Unmatched junction bases numbered 12, after V lost 5 bases and J lost 6 bases.

The rearrangement joins TRBV24-1 to TRBJ1-2; 11 bases match TRBD1. Per the germline V gene, CDR1 is KGHDR and CDR2 is SFDVKD. Unmatched junction bases numbered 7, after V lost 7 bases and J lost 7 bases. This CDR3 region has 14 residues. CDR3 in amino acids: CATRWDRGCGGYTF. The CDR3 coding sequence is TGTGCCACCAGATGGGACAGGGGGTGTGGTGGCTACACCTTC.

V usage is TRBV19 and J usage is TRBJ2-7; 10 nucleotides match TRBD1. The ends lost 5 bases at V and 3 bases at J; junction bases unmatched: 10. Germline values: CDR1 LNHDA, CDR2 SQIVND (reference sequence). This CDR3 region has 16 residues. The CDR3 DNA reads as TGTGCCAGTAGTCCCCCGACAGGGGGCAACCACTACGAGCAGTACTTC. Translation gives CASSPPTGGNHYEQYF. The entire variable domain, with the rest obtained from reference TRBV19 and TRBJ2-7, is as follows: DGGITQSPKYLFRKEGQNVTLSCEQNLNHDAMYWYRQDPGQGLRLIYYSQIVNDFQKGDIAEGYSVSREKKESFPLTVTSAQKNPTAFYLCASSPPTGGNHYEQYFGPGTRLTVT.

This chain uses TRBV5-6 with TRBJ2-7, with TRBD1 as a possible D gene (6 bases). Germline V CDR1 and CDR2: SGHDT, YYEEEE. This CDR3 contains 14 residues. Trimming stripped 3 bases from V and 0 bases from J, with 10 bases between. The CDR3 DNA is TGTGCCAGCAGCTCGACAGGTGCCTCCTACGAGCAGTACTTC. It encodes CASSSTGASYEQYF.

The sample holds many counts of this clone. This rearrangement joins TRBV7-9 to TRBJ2-7; TRBD2 is a possible D gene (6 bases). V lost 4 bases and J lost 1, with 17 bases in between. There are 16 residues in the CDR3. The germline CDR1 and CDR2 sequences are SEHNR and FQNEAQ (reference sequence). The CDR3 region has the DNA TGTGCCAGCAGCTCACCCGGGGGACGGGATTCCTACGAGCAGTACTTC. Its protein is CASSSPGGRDSYEQYF.

This chain uses TRBV10-2 with TRBJ1-1; D not resolved. Germline V CDR1 and CDR2: WSHSY, SAAADI. The CDR3 loop spans 13 amino acids. The V gene lost 2 bases and the J gene lost 7 bases, with 11 bases spanning the gap. The CDR3 is CASSEAGWFEAFF. In DNA, the CDR3 is TGCGCCAGCAGTGAGGCAGGTTGGTTTGAAGCTTTCTTT.

This clone came up a few times. V and J are TRBV5-8 and TRBJ2-1; tentative D call: TRBD2 (6 bases). Looked up from germline, CDR1 is SGHTS and CDR2 is YDEGEE. Trimming stripped 2 bases from V and 13 bases from J, with 7 bases between. The CDR3 has 10 amino acids. CDR3: CASSFGTQFF. In nucleotides, the CDR3 is TGTGCCAGCAGCTTCGGGACTCAGTTCTTC.

The chain recombines TRBV9 with TRBJ1-4; 11 bases match TRBD1. The junction had 7 bases not matched to a gene; V was cut back by 3 bases and J by 15 bases. The CDR3 loop spans 13 amino acids. The germline CDR1 and CDR2 sequences are SGDLS and YYNGEE. The CDR3 coding sequence is TGTGCCAGCAGCGGGATGGACAGGGGGCAGATGTTTTTT. Its protein product is CASSGMDRGQMFF. The full variable domain, rest sourced from reference TRBV9 and TRBJ1-4, is DSGVTQTPKHLITATGQRVTLRCSPRSGDLSVYWYQQSLDQGLQFLIQYYNGEERAKGNILERFSAQQFPDLHSELNLSSLELGDSALYFCASSGMDRGQMFFGSGTQLSVL.

This chain uses TRBV19 with TRBJ1-4; D is perhaps TRBD1 (5 bases). With 3 bases removed from V and 7 bases from J, the gap between germline ends came to 15 bases. This CDR3 comprises 15 residues. Germline V gene lookup returns CDR1 LNHDA and CDR2 SQIVND (reference sequence). In DNA, the CDR3 is TGTGCCAGTAGTATGGGGCCGGTCGTGCGTGAAAAACTGTTTTTT. This codes for CASSMGPVVREKLFF.

This clone has only one observation. The chain has TRBV5-6 and TRBJ1-1; TRBD1 matches 8 bases. The J segment lost 1 base and the V segment lost 2 bases, leaving 13 bases of the junction unmatched. Germline CDR1 and CDR2: SGHDT and YYEEEE. CDR3 length equals 18 residues. CDR3 amino acids: CASSLIKTGVVGNTEAFF. DNA for the CDR3: TGTGCCAGCAGCTTAATAAAGACAGGGGTAGTAGGGAACACTGAAGCTTTCTTT.

The chain recombines TRBV28 with TRBJ1-2; D is undetermined. The CDR3 totals 13 residues. CDR1 and CDR2 from the germline V gene are MDHEN and SYDVKM. V was trimmed by 7 bases and J by 0 bases, leaving 9 bases between them. The CDR3 nucleotides are TGTGCCAGCACCGTACAGACTAACTATGGCTACACCTTC. This encodes CASTVQTNYGYTF.

This clone was observed a few times. This sequence joins TRBV7-9 and TRBJ1-4, with D unresolved. V shed 2 bases and J shed 5 bases, with 6 bases lying between them. The CDR3 has 13 residues. Germline lookup yields CDR1 SEHNR and CDR2 FQNEAQ (reference sequence). For the CDR3, the DNA is TGTGCCAGCAGCTTATTTGCGAATGAAAAACTGTTTTTT. Protein sequence: CASSLFANEKLFF.

The rearrangement joins TRBV21-1 to TRBJ2-1; TRBD2 was called by the table and not checked on the DNA. TRBV21-1 is marked as a pseudogene. The CDR3 has 17 residues. This CDR3 is CASSKASLGTPSWEQFF. The CDR3 coding sequence is TGTGCCAGCAGCAAAGCTTCTTTGGGGACTCCGTCTTGGGAGCAGTTCTTC.

V is TRBV7-2 and J is TRBJ1-4, with D perhaps TRBD1 (6 bases). The CDR3 has 14 residues. Germline V gives CDR1 SGHTA, CDR2 FQGNSA. Trimming pared 5 bases from V and 7 bases from J, leaving 14 bases between. CDR3 bases: TGTGCCAGCAGCAGGGGGGGAGTAGGTGAAAAACTGTTTTTT. This sequence encodes CASSRGGVGEKLFF. Full variable domain (missing parts from reference TRBV7-2 and TRBJ1-4): GAGVSQSPSNKVTEKGKDVELRCDPISGHTALYWYRQSLGQGLEFLIYFQGNSAPDKSGLPSDRFSAERTGGSVSTLTIQRTQQEDSAVYLCASSRGGVGEKLFFGSGTQLSVL.

CDR3 sequence (DNA): TGTGCCAGCAGCTTCTCGCAGGGGCCAACACATTTT. Encoded protein: CASSFSQGPTHF. J is TRBJ1-5 and V is TRBV7-9, with D maybe TRBD1 (6 bases). Germline V gives CDR1 SEHNR, CDR2 FQNEAQ (reference sequence). This CDR3 contains 12 residues. V lost 3 bases to trimming and J lost 16 bases, with 16 bases between them.